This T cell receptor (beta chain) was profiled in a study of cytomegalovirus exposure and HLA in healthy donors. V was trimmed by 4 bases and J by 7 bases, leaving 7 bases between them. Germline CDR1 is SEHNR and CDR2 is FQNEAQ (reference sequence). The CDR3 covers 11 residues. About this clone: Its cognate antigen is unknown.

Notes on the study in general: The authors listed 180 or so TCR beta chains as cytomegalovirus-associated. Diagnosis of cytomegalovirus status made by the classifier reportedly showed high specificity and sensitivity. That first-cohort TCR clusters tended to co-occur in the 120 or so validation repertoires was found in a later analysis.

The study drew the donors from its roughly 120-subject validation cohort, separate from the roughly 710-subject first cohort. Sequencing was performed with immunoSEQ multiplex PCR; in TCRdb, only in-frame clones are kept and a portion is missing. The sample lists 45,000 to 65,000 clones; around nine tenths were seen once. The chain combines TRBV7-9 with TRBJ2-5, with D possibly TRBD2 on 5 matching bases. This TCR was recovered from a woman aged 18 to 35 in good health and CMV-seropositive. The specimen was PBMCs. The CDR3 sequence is CASSSTRTQYF. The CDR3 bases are TGTGCCAGCAGCTCAACTAGGACCCAGTACTTC.